This passage covers 25 T cell receptor beta chains from one sample sequenced in a study of OX40 agonist ivuxolimab in advanced cancers. Sequenced by immunoSEQ multiplex PCR; TCRdb stores in-frame clones only, minus some. The table lists several thousand clones, 73% of them singletons. Sequenced here: CD4+ or CD8+ T cells sorted from blood, sampled in a trial of the OX40 agonist ivuxolimab. These TCRs come from an adult with an advanced solid tumor such as melanoma, head and neck, liver or kidney cancer.

The V call is TRBV6-1, the J call TRBJ1-6; D ambiguous. In germline, CDR1 is MNHNS, CDR2 SASEGT. The V gene lost 1 base and the J gene lost 4 bases, with 8 bases spanning the gap. The CDR3 consists of 15 residues. The DNA for the CDR3 is TGTGCCAGCAGTGAAGGCACACAATATAATTCACCCCTCCACTTT. Its translation is CASSEGTQYNSPLHF.

The CDR3 sequence: CAISERGPRGNQPQHF. CDR3 nucleotide sequence: TGTGCCATCAGTGAAAGGGGGCCTCGTGGCAATCAGCCCCAGCATTTT. The chain is built from TRBV10-3 and TRBJ1-5; 7 bases are shared with TRBD1. The CDR3 has 16 amino acids. V lost 3 bases, J lost 2 bases, and 7 bases stayed unmatched. In germline, CDR1 is ENHRY, CDR2 SYGVKD.

This clone was seen only a few times. Within the sample, other DNA sequences also encode this same CDR3. The rearrangement links TRBV7-2 to TRBJ2-5, with D possibly matching TRBD1 (6 bases). The CDR3 is 15 amino acids. V was pared by 6 bases and J by 4 bases, with 18 bases between. Germline CDR1 and CDR2: SGHTA and FQGNSA. The CDR3 spells CASRRGILVTETQYF. The CDR3 DNA reads as TGTGCCAGCAGGAGGGGGATTCTAGTCACAGAGACCCAGTACTTC.

The J gene is TRBJ1-2, the V gene TRBV6-1; 7 bases map to TRBD1. V was pared by 2 bases and J by 6 bases, with 3 bases of the junction left unmatched. The CDR3 sequence is 13 residues long. Germline lookup yields CDR1 MNHNS and CDR2 SASEGT. The CDR3 region is CASSESGQDGYTF. The DNA for the CDR3 is TGTGCCAGCAGTGAATCTGGACAGGATGGCTACACCTTC.

The chain combines TRBV7-8 with TRBJ1-1, with TRBD1 matching over 9 bases. V lost 4 bases to trimming and J lost 0 bases; unmatched junction nucleotides: 3. In germline, CDR1 is SGHVS, CDR2 FQNEAQ. The CDR3 totals 15 residues. The CDR3 DNA sequence: TGTGCCAGCAGCTCCTGGACAGGGGTGAACACTGAAGCTTTCTTT. Amino acid sequence: CASSSWTGVNTEAFF. Variable domain in full (rest from reference TRBV7-8 and TRBJ1-1): GAGVSQSPRYKVAKRGQDVALRCDPISGHVSLFWYQQALGQGPEFLTYFQNEAQLDKSGLPSDRFFAERPEGSVSTLKIQRTQQEDSAVYLCASSSWTGVNTEAFFGQGTRLTVV.

There are a few counts of this clone. This chain joins TRBV27 and TRBJ1-2, with TRBD1 as a possible D gene (5 bases). CDR1 MNHEY and CDR2 SMNVEV come from the germline V gene (reference sequence). V was cut by 8 bases and J by 4 bases, with 8 bases left in between. The CDR3 sequence is 11 residues long. The CDR3 nucleotides are TGTGCCAGCGGGGGTCCCTATGGCTACACCTTC. As protein: CASGGPYGYTF.

The table lists this clone with many counts. The V gene is TRBV9, the J gene TRBJ1-5; D might be TRBD1 (5 bases). CDR1 and CDR2 from the germline V gene are SGDLS and YYNGEE. Trimming stripped 4 bases from V and 3 bases from J, with 11 bases between. This CDR3 has 14 residues. The CDR3 DNA is TGTGCCAGCAGCCTTGGAGGGGTCAATCAGCCCCAGCATTTT. As protein: CASSLGGVNQPQHF.

The chain couples TRBV9 to TRBJ2-3; TRBD2 agrees at 11 bases. The CDR3 length is 16 residues. V lost 0 bases and J lost 2; bases outside the gene matches: 2. Germline loops: CDR1 SGDLS, CDR2 YYNGEE. The CDR3 DNA follows: TGTGCCAGCAGCGTAGGGACTAGCGGGTTCACAGATACGCAGTATTTT. Amino acids: CASSVGTSGFTDTQYF.

V is TRBV9 and J is TRBJ1-5; D is unresolved. Per the germline V gene, CDR1 is SGDLS and CDR2 is YYNGEE. The ends were cut back, 3 bases at V and 3 bases at J, with 13 bases in the middle. CDR3 length: 15 residues. This CDR3 reads CASSGEGSVNQPQHF. DNA of the CDR3: TGTGCCAGCAGCGGTGAAGGGAGCGTCAATCAGCCCCAGCATTTT. Complete variable domain (other parts from reference TRBV9 and TRBJ1-5): DSGVTQTPKHLITATGQRVTLRCSPRSGDLSVYWYQQSLDQGLQFLIQYYNGEERAKGNILERFSAQQFPDLHSELNLSSLELGDSALYFCASSGEGSVNQPQHFGDGTRLSIL.

This clone was counted a single time. CDR3 coding DNA: TGCGCCAGCACCTTACGACAGTCGTATAATTCACCCCTCCACTTT. This gives the protein CASTLRQSYNSPLHF. The chain is built from TRBV10-1 and TRBJ1-6, with a possible D match to TRBD1 (5 bases). The V gene's germline CDR1 is WNHNN and CDR2 SYGVQD (reference sequence). Between the trimmed V and J ends, which lost 7 bases and 4 bases, there was a span of 14 bases. This CDR3 is 15 amino acids long.

The chain links TRBV9 to TRBJ2-7, with D uncertain. Trimming shortened V by 0 bases and J by 7 bases, and 8 bases separated the two germline ends. This CDR3 comprises 12 residues. Germline V CDR1 and CDR2: SGDLS, YYNGEE. Here the CDR3 DNA reads TGTGCCAGCAGCGTAGGTGATGAAGAGCAGTACTTC. Translation: CASSVGDEEQYF.

The chain uses TRBV27 and TRBJ1-2, with D unresolved. The germline CDR1 and CDR2 sequences are MNHEY and SMNVEV (reference sequence). V was shortened by 2 bases and J by 2 bases, with 9 bases between the two germline ends. The CDR3 runs to 14 residues. DNA of the CDR3: TGTGCCAGCAGTTTACGAGGGTTAAACTATGGCTACACCTTC. Translating gives CASSLRGLNYGYTF.

The V call is TRBV19, the J call TRBJ2-3, with D perhaps TRBD1 (6 bases). V lost 8 bases, J lost 6 bases, and 15 bases lay in between. CDR3 size: 13 residues. CDR1 LNHDA and CDR2 SQIVND come from the germline V gene (reference sequence). The CDR3 DNA follows: TGTGCCAGTCGGAATCTGGGGGCGGATACGCAGTATTTT. Translating it yields CASRNLGADTQYF. The whole variable domain, remainder taken from reference TRBV19 and TRBJ2-3, is DGGITQSPKYLFRKEGQNVTLSCEQNLNHDAMYWYRQDPGQGLRLIYYSQIVNDFQKGDIAEGYSVSREKKESFPLTVTSAQKNPTAFYLCASRNLGADTQYFGPGTRLTVL.

This clone occurred once. The V call is TRBV9, the J call TRBJ2-2; D uncertain. Between the trimmed V and J ends, which lost 5 bases and 7 bases, there was a span of 24 bases. The CDR3 runs to 17 residues. Germline CDR1 SGDLS, CDR2 YYNGEE. The CDR3, as DNA: TGTGCCAGCAGGGATAATGCCCGACAAGTTGGAGTCGGGGAGCTGTTTTTT. Translating gives CASRDNARQVGVGELFF. The entire variable domain, with the rest obtained from reference TRBV9 and TRBJ2-2, is as follows: DSGVTQTPKHLITATGQRVTLRCSPRSGDLSVYWYQQSLDQGLQFLIQYYNGEERAKGNILERFSAQQFPDLHSELNLSSLELGDSALYFCASRDNARQVGVGELFFGEGSRLTVL.

This chain joins TRBV2 and TRBJ2-7; D is uncertain. The germline CDR1 and CDR2 sequences are SNHLY and FYNNEI. V was pared by 3 bases and J by 2 bases, with 8 bases between. This CDR3 contains 13 residues. The CDR3 DNA is TGTGCCAGCAGTGATATGAGTACCTACGAGCAGTACTTC. Translated, it gives CASSDMSTYEQYF.

The V gene is TRBV4-3, the J gene TRBJ2-7, with D uncertain. CDR3 size: 13 residues. CDR1 LGHNA and CDR2 YSLEER come from the germline V gene. V shed 1 base and J shed 1 base, with 5 bases lying between them. CDR3 sequence reads: CASSQVQSYEQYF. CDR3 DNA: TGCGCCAGCAGCCAAGTTCAATCCTACGAGCAGTACTTC.

A note on this clone: One junction end does not reproduce the germline sequence, and a read error may be involved. The gene calls are TRBV7-2 and TRBJ2-1; the D is unclear. Germline V gives CDR1 SGHTA, CDR2 FQGNSA. The CDR3 totals 15 residues. CDR3 nucleotides: TGCGCCAGCAGCCAAGAGTTGCGGAGCTCTAATGAGCAGTTCTTC. Translated: CASSQELRSSNEQFF.

V is TRBV30 and J is TRBJ2-3; 8 bases map to TRBD2. V was pared by 0 bases and J by 4 bases, with 3 bases of the junction left unmatched. The CDR3 length is 14 residues. Germline CDR1 is GTSNPN and CDR2 is SVGIG (reference sequence). The CDR3 region has the DNA TGTGCCTGGAGTGTACCAGCGGGAGCAGATACGCAGTATTTT. Translating it yields CAWSVPAGADTQYF.

This sequence joins TRBV6-8 and TRBJ2-7; D remains ambiguous. Germline values: CDR1 MNHGY, CDR2 SAAAGT. The CDR3 has 11 residues. Trimming removed 5 bases from V and 4 bases from J, with 6 bases in between. The CDR3 here is CASSLRYEQYF. As DNA, the CDR3 is TGTGCCAGCAGTCTCCGATACGAGCAGTACTTC.

The V gene is TRBV5-6, the J gene TRBJ2-5; possibly TRBD1 for D (6 bases). Per the germline V gene, CDR1 is SGHDT and CDR2 is YYEEEE. There are 15 residues in the CDR3. Trimming took off 6 bases at V and 0 bases at J, with 15 bases between the two ends. As DNA, the CDR3 is TGTGCCAGCAACCAGGGGATTGATTACCAAGAGACCCAGTACTTC. It translates to CASNQGIDYQETQYF.

V and J are TRBV13 and TRBJ2-2; D gene unclear. V shed 10 bases and J shed 4 bases, with 10 bases lying between them. Germline V gives CDR1 PRHDT, CDR2 FYEKMQ (reference sequence). The CDR3 length is 12 residues. The CDR3 DNA reads TGTGCCACCCCTGGGCTCACCGGGGAGCTGTTTTTT. Encoded protein: CATPGLTGELFF.

The gene calls are TRBV20-1 and TRBJ1-2, with D unclear. Germline V gene data show CDR1 as DFQATT and CDR2 as SNEGSKA (reference sequence). V was trimmed by 7 bases and J by 8 bases, leaving 14 bases between them. The CDR3 is made up of 11 amino acids. CDR3 residues: CSVAQGRGYTF. CDR3 coding DNA: TGCAGTGTCGCACAAGGGCGAGGCTACACCTTC.

The chain employs TRBV9 and TRBJ2-2, with 10 bases fitting TRBD2. This CDR3 has 17 residues. Losses at the gene ends were 4 bases for V and 3 bases for J; bases not matched to a gene: 9. The germline V gene encodes CDR1 SGDLS and CDR2 YYNGEE. The CDR3 spells CASSTPRTSGDTGELFF. CDR3 nucleotide sequence: TGTGCCAGCAGCACCCCCCGGACTAGCGGAGACACCGGGGAGCTGTTTTTT.

The CDR3 sequence is CASSSLYVEQFF. CDR3 nucleotides: TGTGCCAGCAGCTCCCTCTATGTGGAGCAGTTCTTC. The chain combines TRBV7-8 with TRBJ2-1; D is undetermined. V was cut by 4 bases and J by 10 bases, with 11 bases left in between. Germline loops: CDR1 SGHVS, CDR2 FQNEAQ. CDR3 size: 12 residues.

The chain uses TRBV6-5 and TRBJ2-7, with 9 positions matching TRBD2. The CDR3 loop spans 13 amino acids. The junction had 5 bases not matched to a gene; V was cut back by 8 bases and J by 3 bases. Germline loops: CDR1 MNHEY, CDR2 SVGAGI. The CDR3 DNA reads as TGTGCCAGCCGGGCTAGCGGGAACTACGAGCAGTACTTC. This gives the protein CASRASGNYEQYF.